A single sample gave rise to the 27 T cell receptor beta chains below, sequenced in a study of CD8 T cells in ankylosing spondylitis. MiXCR, run by TCRdb on the 5' RACE reads, gives a single entry per CDR3 protein. Of some 140,000 distinct CDR3 sequences in the sample, approximately 8.4% were seen once. Sequencing input: synovial fluid, either unsorted or a sorted T cell fraction (not recorded which). These TCRs come from a male donor with ankylosing spondylitis.

In its sample, this clonotype was seen many times. This chain links TRBV29-1 with TRBJ2-5, with D maybe TRBD1 (5 bases). V lost 4 bases to trimming and J lost 1 base, with 10 bases between them. This CDR3 comprises 13 residues. The V gene's germline CDR1 is SQVTM and CDR2 ANQGSEA. CDR3 coding DNA: TGCAGCGTTGGACCAGGGCTCCAAGAGACCCAGTACTTC. Translated, it gives CSVGPGLQETQYF.

The chain combines TRBV30 with TRBJ1-6, with D possibly TRBD1 on 6 matching bases. There are 13 residues in the CDR3. Trimming took off 2 bases at V and 6 bases at J, with 8 bases between the two ends. Germline V gives CDR1 GTSNPN, CDR2 SVGIG (reference sequence). The CDR3 sequence: CAWSWGLNSPLHF. The CDR3 DNA reads as TGTGCCTGGAGTTGGGGGCTTAATTCACCCCTCCACTTT. Full variable domain (rest looked up from reference TRBV30 and TRBJ1-6): SQTIHQWPATLVQPVGSPLSLECTVEGTSNPNLYWYRQAAGRGLQLLFYSVGIGQISSEVPQNLSASRPQDRQFILSSKKLLLSDSGFYLCAWSWGLNSPLHFGNGTRLTVT.

The V call is TRBV20-1, the J call TRBJ2-7, with 7 bases identical to TRBD2. The length of the CDR3 is 14 residues. V lost 5 bases, J lost 1 base, and 8 bases stayed unmatched. Germline values: CDR1 DFQATT, CDR2 SNEGSKA (reference sequence). For the CDR3, the DNA is TGCAGTGCTCCTGCGAGGACTAGGTCCTACGAGCAGTACTTC. This codes for CSAPARTRSYEQYF.

This clonotype appeared many times. The V and J genes are TRBV6-1 and TRBJ1-2; D not certain. CDR1 and CDR2 from the germline V gene are MNHNS and SASEGT. CDR3 length: 13 residues. The V gene lost 7 bases and the J gene lost 5 bases, with 14 bases spanning the gap. The DNA of the CDR3 is TGTGCCAGCAAAGAGTGGTCTCAATATGGCTACACCTTC. Amino acid sequence: CASKEWSQYGYTF.

This clonotype showed up many times. J is TRBJ2-4 and V is TRBV7-2; TRBD1 is a possible D gene (7 bases). CDR1 SGHTA and CDR2 FQGNSA come from the germline V gene. Between the trimmed V and J ends, which lost 3 bases and 8 bases, there was a span of 14 bases. This CDR3 has 14 amino acids. The DNA for the CDR3 is TGTGCCAGCAGCTTCCTAGGGGGCGGGGACATTCAGTACTTC. It translates to CASSFLGGGDIQYF.

The gene calls are TRBV20-1 and TRBJ2-5; possibly TRBD1 or TRBD2 for D (5 bases each). V gave up 5 bases and J gave up 5 bases, with 15 bases separating them. CDR1 and CDR2 (germline): DFQATT, SNEGSKA (reference sequence). The CDR3 is 13 residues long. The CDR3 bases are TGCAGTGCTCGGGGCCACCAAAAGGAGACCCAGTACTTC. This translates into CSARGHQKETQYF.

The chain has TRBV6-2 or TRBV6-3 and TRBJ2-7; D gene unclear. V lost 4 bases to trimming and J lost 3 bases, with 10 bases between them. The CDR3 contains 13 residues. CDR1 is MNHEY, CDR2 SVGEGT, per germline. Written as DNA, the CDR3 is TGTGCCAGCAGTTCCCCTGGGGTCTACGAGCAGTACTTC. Translated, it gives CASSSPGVYEQYF.

This clonotype was seen ten or more times. The rearrangement links TRBV6-2 or TRBV6-3 to TRBJ2-7; D unresolved. Germline V gene data show CDR1 as MNHEY and CDR2 as SVGEGT. V lost 5 bases, J lost 6 bases, and 11 bases lay in between. CDR3 size: 12 residues. The CDR3 coding sequence is TGTGCCAGCAGTGGGATAGTCCGCGAGCAGTACTTC. Amino acids: CASSGIVREQYF.

This clonotype was found a few times. This chain uses TRBV20-1 with TRBJ2-5; a weak D match, TRBD2 (6 bases). Trimming shortened V by 5 bases and J by 5 bases, and 18 bases separated the two germline ends. This CDR3 comprises 14 residues. Germline CDR1 reads DFQATT; CDR2 reads SNEGSKA (reference sequence). CDR3 sequence reads: CSARPAGGMETQYF. The CDR3 DNA is TGCAGTGCTCGACCAGCCGGCGGGATGGAGACCCAGTACTTC.

V usage is TRBV27 and J usage is TRBJ1-2; D not resolved. The CDR3 covers 12 residues. V lost 5 bases and J 3 bases, leaving 7 bases between the germline ends. CDR1 MNHEY and CDR2 SMNVEV come from the germline V gene (reference sequence). The CDR3 sequence is CASSNRYYGYTF. The CDR3, as DNA: TGTGCCAGCAGTAACAGATACTATGGCTACACCTTC.

This chain's CDR3 is CASSPFTGGSGANVLTF. The CDR3 DNA is TGCGCCAGCAGCCCGTTTACTGGGGGCTCTGGGGCCAACGTCCTGACTTTC. V and J are TRBV5-1 and TRBJ2-6, with D perhaps being TRBD1 or TRBD2 (5 bases each). The CDR3 has 17 amino acids. The V gene lost 4 bases and the J gene lost 0 bases, with 14 bases spanning the gap. Germline CDR1 is SGHRS and CDR2 is YFSETQ.

This clonotype was observed at least ten times. This rearrangement joins TRBV6-1 to TRBJ1-5; D not certain. V lost 6 bases to trimming and J lost 5 bases, with 17 bases between them. Looked up from germline, CDR1 is MNHNS and CDR2 is SASEGT. The CDR3 spans 15 residues. The CDR3 spells CASRDEGEFHQPQHF. In nucleotides, the CDR3 is TGTGCCAGCAGGGATGAGGGAGAATTCCATCAGCCCCAGCATTTT.

The table lists this clonotype with many counts. The chain is built from TRBV2 and TRBJ1-2; D gene ambiguous. The CDR3 covers 13 residues. The germline gives CDR1 SNHLY, CDR2 FYNNEI. V lost 5 bases and J 7 bases, leaving 14 bases between the germline ends. The chain's CDR3 is CASSSTEGGGYTF. In nucleotides, the CDR3 is TGTGCCAGCAGTTCCACAGAGGGCGGTGGCTACACCTTC.

This clonotype was recorded at least ten times. This sequence joins TRBV3-1 and TRBJ2-3, with D perhaps being TRBD1 or TRBD2 (5 bases each). Germline assignment: CDR1 LGHDT and CDR2 YNNKEL (reference sequence). Trimming cost V 1 base and J 9 bases, with 11 bases left between them. The CDR3 totals 13 residues. The DNA of the CDR3 is TGTGCCAGCAGCCAAGGAGGGGTAGCGACGCAGTATTTT. This translates into CASSQGGVATQYF.

This clonotype has at least ten counts. J is TRBJ1-3 and V is TRBV6-5; D gene unclear. The CDR3 totals 12 residues. Germline V CDR1 and CDR2: MNHEY, SVGAGI. V lost 7 bases and J 0 bases, leaving 4 bases between the germline ends. This chain's CDR3 is CASKSSGNTIYF. The CDR3 nucleotides read TGTGCCAGCAAGAGCTCTGGAAACACCATATATTTT.

This clonotype was observed a handful of times. This chain connects TRBV20-1 to TRBJ1-2; 7 nucleotides line up with TRBD1. Germline lookup yields CDR1 DFQATT and CDR2 SNEGSKA (reference sequence). CDR3 size: 13 residues. Losses at the gene ends were 5 bases for V and 8 bases for J; bases not matched to a gene: 11. CDR3 in DNA: TGCAGTGCTGATCGACAGGGAATTGGCGGCTACACCTTC. Its protein is CSADRQGIGGYTF.

This clonotype was counted at least ten times. The rearrangement joins TRBV3-1 to TRBJ2-1; 12 nucleotides match TRBD2. Germline-derived CDR1 and CDR2 are LGHDT and YNNKEL (reference sequence). This CDR3 has 15 amino acids. Trimming took 5 bases from V and 5 from J; bases not matched to a gene: 4. The CDR3 sequence is CASSKLAGGHNEQFF. The CDR3 DNA follows: TGTGCCAGCAGCAAACTAGCGGGAGGTCACAATGAGCAGTTCTTC.

This clonotype has only a few counts. The DNA for the CDR3 is TGCAGTGCGGCTCTGGGCGCGACCAAAAACATTCAGTACTTC. It translates to CSAALGATKNIQYF. V and J are TRBV20-1 and TRBJ2-4; the D is unclear. CDR3 length equals 14 residues. From germline, CDR1 is DFQATT and CDR2 SNEGSKA (reference sequence). Trimming took off 6 bases at V and 2 bases at J, with 14 bases between the two ends.

This clonotype was seen at least ten times. V and J are TRBV12-5 and TRBJ2-1; D is uncertain. Trimming left V 0 bases short and J 0 bases short, with 15 bases between. Germline assignment: CDR1 LGHNT and CDR2 FRNRAP. CDR3 length equals 18 residues. This CDR3 is CASGLVRDGESSYNEQFF. The CDR3 DNA follows: TGTGCTAGTGGTTTGGTACGCGATGGGGAAAGCTCCTACAATGAGCAGTTCTTC.

The V gene is TRBV6-5, the J gene TRBJ1-1, with unresolved D. Per germline, CDR1 MNHEY and CDR2 SVGAGI. The CDR3 is 13 amino acids. V was cut by 0 bases and J by 4 bases, with 6 bases left in between. CDR3 in amino acids: CASSYSGLTEAFF. The DNA of the CDR3 is TGTGCCAGCAGTTACTCAGGACTCACTGAAGCTTTCTTT.

This clonotype was seen a few times. This chain uses TRBV6-1 with TRBJ2-7; a possible D gene is TRBD2 (6 bases). V shed 5 bases and J shed 3 bases, with 14 bases lying between them. CDR1 is MNHNS and CDR2 is SASEGT in the germline V gene. The CDR3 sequence is 14 residues long. CDR3 sequence reads: CASSPDGRGYEQYF. Here the CDR3 DNA reads TGTGCCAGCAGTCCCGACGGGAGAGGCTACGAGCAGTACTTC.

This clonotype was counted a few times. The V call is TRBV28, the J call TRBJ1-6; D remains unclear. The V gene's germline CDR1 is MDHEN and CDR2 SYDVKM. The CDR3 totals 15 residues. The germline V and J ends were trimmed by 7 bases and 0 bases, with 10 bases remaining between them. The CDR3 DNA follows: TGTGCCAGCAACCTAATTAGCTCCTATAATTCACCCCTCCACTTT. It codes for CASNLISSYNSPLHF.

This clonotype was picked up many times. The CDR3 DNA follows: TGTGCCAGCAGCTTCCCCTCCTACAATGAGCAGTTCTTC. Amino acids: CASSFPSYNEQFF. The chain joins TRBV7-9 to TRBJ2-1; D unresolved. Germline V gives CDR1 SEHNR, CDR2 FQNEAQ (reference sequence). Trimming took 3 bases from V and 0 from J, leaving 3 bases between them. There are 13 residues in the CDR3.

This clonotype was recorded at least ten times. The CDR3 coding sequence is TGTGCCAGCAGCCAAGCCTTTACAGGGAGCACTGAAGCTTTCTTT. The encoded protein is CASSQAFTGSTEAFF. This chain uses TRBV4-2 with TRBJ1-1; tentative D call: TRBD1 (6 bases). The length of the CDR3 is 15 residues. V lost 1 base to trimming and J lost 4 bases, with 13 bases between them. The germline V gene encodes CDR1 LGHNA and CDR2 YNFKEQ.

This clonotype was detected only a few times. V gene TRBV7-2 combines with J gene TRBJ2-1; 14 nucleotides agree with TRBD2. Germline CDR1 SGHTA, CDR2 FQGNSA. Trimming took 3 bases from V and 10 from J; bases not matched to a gene: 2. There are 14 residues in the CDR3. CDR3 sequence: CASSFRLAGGEQFF. CDR3 sequence (DNA): TGTGCCAGCAGCTTTCGACTAGCGGGAGGGGAGCAGTTCTTC.

In this sample, this clonotype turned up a few times. V usage is TRBV12-3 or TRBV12-4 and J usage is TRBJ2-3; weak D call: TRBD1 (6 bases). This CDR3 region has 18 residues. Trimming took off 1 base at V and 1 base at J, with 18 bases between the two ends. The CDR3 is CASSLGYWTVGGTDTQYF. CDR3 bases: TGTGCCAGCAGTTTAGGTTACTGGACAGTCGGTGGCACAGATACGCAGTATTTT.

The chain carries TRBV9 and TRBJ2-2; a possible D gene is TRBD1 (5 bases). Germline-derived CDR1 and CDR2 are SGDLS and YYNGEE. The CDR3 is made up of 16 amino acids. Trimming cost V 4 bases and J 0 bases, with 13 bases left between them. The CDR3 DNA is TGTGCCAGCAGCAAGTTTTCAGGGTCGAACACCGGGGAGCTGTTTTTT. This codes for CASSKFSGSNTGELFF.